A single sample is the source of the 9 T cell receptor beta chains below, sequenced in a study of immune cell composition in non-small cell lung cancer. Method: immunoSEQ multiplex PCR; TCRdb's copy keeps in-frame clones and lacks some. The sample lists 2,000 to 3,000 clones, 82% occurring once. Sequencing input: lung tumor tissue. Every receptor here comes from a human donor with non-small cell lung cancer.

The gene calls are TRBV25-1 and TRBJ1-5; D possibly corresponds to TRBD1 (6 bases). This CDR3 is built from 13 residues. Trimming shortened V by 8 bases and J by 0 bases, and 8 bases separated the two germline ends. The V gene's germline CDR1 is MGHDK and CDR2 SYGVNS. CDR3 loop: CASQQGSNQPQHF. The DNA for the CDR3 is TGTGCCAGCCAACAGGGTAGCAATCAGCCCCAGCATTTT.

This clone has a single count. The genes are TRBV20-1 and TRBJ1-4, with 8 bases identical to TRBD1. The junction had 7 bases not matched to a gene; V was cut back by 6 bases and J by 16 bases. The CDR3 has 10 residues. Germline CDR1 and CDR2: DFQATT and SNEGSKA (reference sequence). Written as DNA, the CDR3 is TGCAGTGCATCGGACAGGGAGCAGTTTTTT. Its translation: CSASDREQFF.

This rearrangement joins TRBV27 to TRBJ1-2; 10 bases map to TRBD1. The junction had 12 bases not matched to a gene; V was cut back by 5 bases and J by 6 bases. The CDR3 runs to 16 residues. CDR1 and CDR2 from the germline V gene are MNHEY and SMNVEV (reference sequence). CDR3 amino acids: CASSQWVSDRGNGYTF. In DNA form, the CDR3 reads TGTGCCAGCAGTCAATGGGTTTCGGACAGGGGGAATGGCTACACCTTC.

The rearrangement links TRBV7-2 to TRBJ1-1, with TRBD1 as a possible D gene (6 bases). V lost 5 bases, J lost 0 bases, and 13 bases lay in between. CDR1 and CDR2 (germline): SGHTA, FQGNSA. The CDR3 has 15 residues. CDR3 coding DNA: TGTGCCAGCAGCCCCAAGACAGGTTTGAACACTGAAGCTTTCTTT. It translates to CASSPKTGLNTEAFF.

This chain uses TRBV19 with TRBJ1-5; the match to TRBD1 covers 7 bases. V lost 4 bases, J lost 0 bases, and 3 bases stayed unmatched. The CDR3 spans 15 residues. The germline gives CDR1 LNHDA, CDR2 SQIVND (reference sequence). Written as DNA, the CDR3 is TGTGCCAGTAGTACTGACAGGGTTAGCAATCAGCCCCAGCATTTT. As protein: CASSTDRVSNQPQHF. Combining the CDR3 with reference TRBV19 and TRBJ1-5 gives the whole variable domain DGGITQSPKYLFRKEGQNVTLSCEQNLNHDAMYWYRQDPGQGLRLIYYSQIVNDFQKGDIAEGYSVSREKKESFPLTVTSAQKNPTAFYLCASSTDRVSNQPQHFGDGTRLSIL.

This chain uses TRBV7-8 with TRBJ1-1; perhaps TRBD1 as D (5 bases). CDR3 length equals 15 residues. V shed 0 bases and J shed 6 bases, with 14 bases lying between them. CDR1 is SGHVS and CDR2 is FQNEAQ in the germline V gene. The CDR3: CASSLASRETAEAFF. CDR3 sequence (DNA): TGTGCCAGCAGCTTAGCGAGCCGGGAGACAGCTGAAGCTTTCTTT. The full variable domain, rest sourced from reference TRBV7-8 and TRBJ1-1, is GAGVSQSPRYKVAKRGQDVALRCDPISGHVSLFWYQQALGQGPEFLTYFQNEAQLDKSGLPSDRFFAERPEGSVSTLKIQRTQQEDSAVYLCASSLASRETAEAFFGQGTRLTVV.

The chain links TRBV29-1 to TRBJ2-3, with TRBD1 as a possible D gene (6 bases). V gave up 5 bases and J gave up 7 bases, with 16 bases separating them. The CDR3 is 13 residues long. The germline gives CDR1 SQVTM, CDR2 ANQGSEA. The CDR3 spells CSVRGLSVNTQYF. The CDR3 region has the DNA TGCAGCGTTAGGGGGTTATCGGTAAATACGCAGTATTTT.

The V call is TRBV7-7, the J call TRBJ2-1; a possible D gene is TRBD2 (6 bases). Germline V gene sequence: CDR1 SSHAT, CDR2 FNYEAQ (reference sequence). The CDR3 spans 14 residues. Trimming cost V 5 bases and J 0 bases, with 8 bases left between them. The DNA for the CDR3 is TGTGCCAGCAGCGCGGGGAACTCCTACAATGAGCAGTTCTTC. Its translation is CASSAGNSYNEQFF.

This rearrangement joins TRBV30 to TRBJ2-6; weak D call: TRBD1 (5 bases). The germline V and J ends were trimmed by 3 bases and 0 bases, with 9 bases remaining between them. The length of the CDR3 is 15 residues. Germline loops: CDR1 GTSNPN, CDR2 SVGIG (reference sequence). CDR3 sequence: CAWSYRYSGANVLTF. Written as DNA, the CDR3 is TGTGCCTGGAGCTACAGGTACTCTGGGGCCAACGTCCTGACTTTC.